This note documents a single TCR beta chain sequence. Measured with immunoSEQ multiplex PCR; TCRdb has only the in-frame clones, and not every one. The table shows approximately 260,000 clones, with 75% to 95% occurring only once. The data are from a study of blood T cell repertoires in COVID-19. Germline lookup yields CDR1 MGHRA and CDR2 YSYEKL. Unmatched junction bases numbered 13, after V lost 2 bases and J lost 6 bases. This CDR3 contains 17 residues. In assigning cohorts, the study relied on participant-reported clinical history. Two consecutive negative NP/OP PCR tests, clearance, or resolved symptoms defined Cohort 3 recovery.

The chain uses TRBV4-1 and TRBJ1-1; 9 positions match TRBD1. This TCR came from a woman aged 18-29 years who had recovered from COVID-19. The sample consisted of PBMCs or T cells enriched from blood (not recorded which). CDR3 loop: CASSQQTQGAVRAEAFF. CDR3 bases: TGCGCCAGCAGCCAACAAACACAGGGGGCCGTTCGGGCTGAAGCTTTCTTT.